The rows below give T cell receptor beta chains drawn from one sample of a study of shared clonotypes between healthy human individuals. The repertoire was sequenced with immunoSEQ multiplex PCR; TCRdb's copy has only in-frame clones and lacks some. There are millions of clones in the sample; 93% occur only once, and roughly 1.7% lies in the top ten. Sample: naive CD8+ T cells from PBMCs. These receptors all stem from a man in his late teens or twenties in good health. Some clones in this sample may be carry-over from other donors' samples. Each CDR3 is given with its conserved first and last residue. A D gene is named only where the DNA matches it firmly. Size tells how often a clone was seen (once, few, many) or the class of an expanded clone, and some rows leave it out.

D gene	V gene	J gene	clone size	CDR3 protein	CDR3 DNA
-	TRBV6-6	TRBJ2-7	-	CASSYSNSGAFYEQYF	TGTGCCAGCAGTTACTCGAATTCGGGAGCGTTCTACGAGCAGTACTTC
-	TRBV19	TRBJ2-3	-	CASSIVGGADTQYF	TGTGCCAGTAGTATTGTTGGCGGTGCAGATACGCAGTATTTT
-	TRBV19	TRBJ1-5	-	CASTPAIGGNNQPQHF	TGTGCCAGTACCCCAGCAATCGGGGGGAACAATCAGCCCCAGCATTTT
-	TRBV7-2	TRBJ1-2	once	CASSFSGEGGYTF	TGTGCCAGCAGCTTTTCAGGGGAGGGAGGCTACACCTTC
TRBD1	TRBV9	TRBJ2-3	-	CASSVVVPGQGDKDTQYF	TGTGCCAGCAGCGTAGTAGTCCCGGGACAGGGGGATAAAGATACGCAGTATTTT
-	TRBV13	TRBJ2-7	once	CASSPPGSYEQYF	TGTGCCAGCAGCCCCCCCGGGTCCTACGAGCAGTACTTC
TRBD2	TRBV6-5	TRBJ2-7	-	CASSYNPGRGAYEQYF	TGTGCCAGCAGTTACAATCCGGGACGGGGGGCCTACGAGCAGTACTTC
TRBD2	TRBV19	TRBJ2-1	-	CASSIMAGGPTEQFF	TGTGCCAGTAGTATCATGGCGGGAGGGCCAACTGAGCAGTTCTTC
-	TRBV30	TRBJ2-7	-	CAWNEPRGPTYEQYF	TGTGCCTGGAATGAGCCCAGGGGCCCTACCTACGAGCAGTACTTC
-	TRBV11-2	TRBJ2-5	once	CASSLRETQYF	TGTGCCAGCAGCTTGAGAGAGACCCAGTACTTC
-	TRBV6-6	TRBJ2-7	-	CASSYVNDEQYF	TGTGCCAGCAGTTACGTCAACGACGAGCAGTACTTC
-	TRBV7-8	TRBJ2-1	-	CASSRFPISYNEQFF	TGTGCCAGCAGCCGCTTTCCAATCTCCTACAATGAGCAGTTCTTC
-	TRBV9	TRBJ2-3	-	CASSVAPGEGTDTQYF	TGTGCCAGCAGCGTAGCTCCGGGAGAGGGCACAGATACGCAGTATTTT
-	TRBV7-8	TRBJ1-3	-	CASSPLKGVSGNTIYF	TGTGCCAGCAGCCCTTTGAAGGGGGTTAGTGGAAACACCATATATTTT
-	TRBV5-5	TRBJ2-2	-	CASSLSWRTGELFF	TGTGCCAGCAGCTTGAGTTGGCGGACCGGGGAGCTGTTTTTT
-	TRBV27	TRBJ1-1	-	CASSFYPTGVTEAFF	TGTGCCAGCAGTTTCTACCCCACGGGAGTAACTGAAGCTTTCTTT
-	TRBV21-1	TRBJ1-2	-	CASSGTAHNYGYTF	TGTGCCAGCAGCGGGACAGCACACAACTATGGCTACACCTTC
TRBD1	TRBV18	TRBJ2-6	-	CASSSPRQGARGANVLTF	TGTGCCAGCTCGAGCCCCCGGCAGGGGGCTCGTGGGGCCAACGTCCTGACTTTC
TRBD2	TRBV13	TRBJ2-1	-	CASSTRLAGVPEQFF	TGTGCCAGCAGCACAAGACTAGCGGGAGTTCCTGAGCAGTTCTTC
TRBD2	TRBV7-8	TRBJ2-1	-	CASSLGLAGGGEQFF	TGTGCCAGCAGCCTCGGACTAGCGGGAGGGGGTGAGCAGTTCTTC
TRBD1	TRBV28	TRBJ2-7	-	CASSLGQGYYEQYF	TGTGCCAGCAGCTTAGGACAGGGCTACTACGAGCAGTACTTC
TRBD2	TRBV5-4	TRBJ2-7	-	CASSFSGKNYEQYF	TGTGCCAGCAGCTTTAGCGGGAAAAACTACGAGCAGTACTTC
TRBD1	TRBV6-4	TRBJ1-1	-	CASSDSWGDRAFF	TGTGCCAGCAGTGACTCGTGGGGGGACAGAGCTTTCTTT
-	TRBV20-1	TRBJ2-3	-	CSASDTDTQYF	TGCAGTGCCAGCGACACAGATACGCAGTATTTT
-	TRBV19	TRBJ1-4	-	CASSWSGGLREKLFF	TGTGCCAGTAGTTGGAGCGGGGGGCTCAGGGAAAAACTGTTTTTT
-	TRBV28	TRBJ2-6	-	CASSLAGANVLTF	TGTGCCAGCAGTTTGGCAGGGGCCAACGTCCTGACTTTC
TRBD2	TRBV7-8	TRBJ2-1	-	CASSLQLAALNNEQFF	TGTGCCAGCAGCCTGCAACTAGCGGCCCTTAACAATGAGCAGTTCTTC
TRBD2	TRBV7-9	TRBJ2-7	-	CASSVGTSGRAYEQYF	TGTGCCAGCAGCGTAGGGACTAGCGGGAGGGCCTACGAGCAGTACTTC
-	TRBV6-6	TRBJ1-1	few	CASGGAGAGTEAFF	TGTGCCAGCGGGGGAGCGGGGGCTGGTACTGAAGCTTTCTTT
TRBD2	TRBV5-4	TRBJ2-3	-	CASSRGASGTTDTQYF	TGTGCCAGCAGCCGGGGGGCTAGCGGGACCACAGATACGCAGTATTTT
TRBD2	TRBV6-6	TRBJ2-4	-	CASRSGSPKNIQYF	TGTGCCAGCAGGAGCGGGAGTCCCAAAAACATTCAGTACTTC
-	TRBV18	TRBJ2-5	-	CASSDRDNGQETQYF	TGTGCCAGCTCAGACCGGGACAACGGCCAAGAGACCCAGTACTTC
-	TRBV27	TRBJ1-3	-	CASSLGRGGANTIYF	TGTGCCAGCAGTTTAGGACGTGGGGGAGCTAACACCATATATTTT
TRBD1	TRBV27	TRBJ2-7	-	CASRGGQGFFYEQYF	TGTGCCAGCAGGGGAGGACAGGGCTTTTTTTACGAGCAGTACTTC
TRBD2	TRBV14	TRBJ2-5	-	CASSDWVAGQETQYF	TGTGCCAGCAGTGACTGGGTAGCGGGTCAAGAGACCCAGTACTTC
-	TRBV28	TRBJ2-2	-	CASSLTLPNTGELFF	TGTGCCAGCAGTTTGACCCTACCGAACACCGGGGAGCTGTTTTTT
TRBD1	TRBV4-1	TRBJ2-1	-	CASSDRGWNEQFF	TGCGCCAGCAGCGACAGGGGATGGAATGAGCAGTTCTTC
-	TRBV4-3	TRBJ1-5	-	CASSQYPGQPQHF	TGCGCCAGCAGCCAGTATCCCGGTCAGCCCCAGCATTTT
-	TRBV7-8	TRBJ2-3	-	CASSLEWVMGDTQYF	TGTGCCAGCAGCTTAGAGTGGGTTATGGGGGATACGCAGTATTTT
-	TRBV5-6	TRBJ2-7	-	CASSLGQSYEQYF	TGTGCCAGCAGCTTGGGACAGTCCTACGAGCAGTACTTC
TRBD1	TRBV7-8	TRBJ2-5	-	CASSHPTGDWETQYF	TGTGCCAGCAGCCACCCGACAGGGGATTGGGAGACCCAGTACTTC